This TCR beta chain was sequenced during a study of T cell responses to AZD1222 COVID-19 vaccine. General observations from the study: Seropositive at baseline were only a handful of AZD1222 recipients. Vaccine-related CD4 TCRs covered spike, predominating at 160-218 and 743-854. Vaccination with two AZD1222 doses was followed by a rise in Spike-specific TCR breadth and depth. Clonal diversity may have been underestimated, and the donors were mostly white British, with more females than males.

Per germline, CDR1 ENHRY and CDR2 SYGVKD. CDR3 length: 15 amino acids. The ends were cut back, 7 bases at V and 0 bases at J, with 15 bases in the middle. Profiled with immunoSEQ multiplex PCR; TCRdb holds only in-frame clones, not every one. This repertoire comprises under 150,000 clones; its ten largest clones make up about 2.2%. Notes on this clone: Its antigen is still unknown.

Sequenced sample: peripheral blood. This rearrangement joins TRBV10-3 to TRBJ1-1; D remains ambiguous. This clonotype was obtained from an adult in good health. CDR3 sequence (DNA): TGTGCCATCACCGAGGACGGTCGAATGAACACTGAAGCTTTCTTT. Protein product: CAITEDGRMNTEAFF.